The rows below give T cell receptor beta chains drawn from one sample of a study of tumor-infiltrating lymphocytes in primary liver carcinoma. TCRdb independently ran MiXCR on the multiplex PCR reads; one entry per CDR3 protein. Among around 25,000 distinct CDR3 sequences, approximately 78% were seen once, and the ten largest hold 40% to 50%. Sequencing used liver tumor tissue from sampling region 3. All receptors derive from a man aged 40-49 years with primary liver carcinoma and hepatitis B virus infection. Both conserved end residues are part of each CDR3. D genes are given only for firm matches. The size of a clone is reported for some rows only, either as once, few or many, or as a class for expanded clones.

v_gene,abundance,j_gene,d_gene,CDR3nt,CDR3aa
TRBV9,.,TRBJ2-6,.,TGTGGCAGGAGGGTTGGTGCATCTGGGGCCAACGTCCTGACTTTC,CGRRVGASGANVLTF
TRBV28,.,TRBJ1-1,.,TGTGCCAGCAGGGTACACTCGAACACTGAAGCTTTCTTC,CASRVHSNTEAFF
TRBV28,.,TRBJ2-3,.,TGTGCCAGCAGTCCAGCCGGCCAGGGTAGCAGCACATATACGCAGTATTTT,CASSPAGQGSSTYTQYF
TRBV5-1,.,TRBJ2-3,TRBD2,TGCACGAGCAGCTTTCTAGCGGCTGTTAGCACAGATACGCAGTATTTT,CTSSFLAAVSTDTQYF
TRBV6-5,.,TRBJ2-3,.,TGTGCCAGCAGTCTTACTGCGGACAACCTGGATACGCTGTATTTT,CASSLTADNLDTLYF
TRBV6-5,.,TRBJ2-1,TRBD2,TGTGCCATCAGTAAGACTAGCGGGGCATCTTCCCCCTACAATGATCAGTTCTTC,CAISKTSGASSPYNDQFF
TRBV12-3/TRBV12-4,.,TRBJ2-7,.,TGTGCCAGAAGTTTAATAGGCTCCGGTAACTCCTATGAGCAGTACTTC,CARSLIGSGNSYEQYF
TRBV11-2,.,TRBJ2-1,.,TGTGCCAGCAGCTTATACCGGCTAATTAGTGGGGAGTTCTTC,CASSLYRLISGEFF
TRBV4-1,once,TRBJ2-1,.,TGCGCCAGCAACTCGCTCGGTAACAACAACATTGAGCAGTTCTTC,CASNSLGNNNIEQFF
TRBV10-3,.,TRBJ2-2,TRBD1,TGTGCCATCAGTGAGCGGGACGACACAGGGGAGCTGTCTTTT,CAISERDDTGELSF
TRBV28,.,TRBJ2-5,.,TGTGCCAGCAGTTTCTTTGGCAGGCGCGGGATCCAGTACTTC,CASSFFGRRGIQYF
TRBV11-1,.,TRBJ2-7,.,TGTGCCAGCAGCTTAACATCCGGGAGATCAACGGGTGAGCAGTACTTC,CASSLTSGRSTGEQYF
TRBV11-2,.,TRBJ2-1,.,TGTGTCAGCAGCCAGGCTAGCGTGTACAATGAGCAGTTCTTC,CVSSQASVYNEQFF
TRBV30,many,TRBJ2-6,.,TGTGCCTGGAGAGCTAGTGGGGCCAACGTCCTGACTTTC,CAWRASGANVLTF
TRBV4-1,.,TRBJ2-1,.,TGCGCCAGCAGCCAAGGGCTAGCTGAAAGCTCCAACAATGGGCAGTTCTTC,CASSQGLAESSNNGQFF
TRBV11-2,.,TRBJ2-1,.,TGTGCCAGCAGCTTAGGGCTCCTTGCGGGTATGAATGAGCAGTTCTTC,CASSLGLLAGMNEQFF
TRBV11-1,.,TRBJ2-7,TRBD2,TGTGTCAGCAGCTTAAGGGGATTAGCGGGACTTCTTCAGTACTTC,CVSSLRGLAGLLQYF
TRBV18,once,TRBJ2-7,.,TGTGCCAGCTCACCACCGCACCTCTCCCACGCGCAGTACTTC,CASSPPHLSHAQYF
TRBV27,few,TRBJ2-1,.,TGTGCCAGCTCCAGGACGAACAATGAGCAGTTCTTC,CASSRTNNEQFF
TRBV5-1,.,TRBJ2-1,.,TGCGCCAGCAACTCATCCGTGACAGACTCCTACAATGAGCAGTTCTTC,CASNSSVTDSYNEQFF
TRBV6-1,.,TRBJ1-1,.,TGTGGTAGCAGTAGGGGCATGAACACTGAAGCTTTCTTT,CGSSRGMNTEAFF
TRBV6-6,.,TRBJ1-2,TRBD1,TGTGCCAGCATCGGAACAGGGGGCGGCTATGGTTACACCTTC,CASIGTGGGYGYTF
TRBV12-3/TRBV12-4,.,TRBJ2-1,TRBD2,TGTGCCAGCAGTCCGCCGGGACTAGGGGGACTCAATGTGCAGTTATTC,CASSPPGLGGLNVQLF
TRBV10-3,.,TRBJ1-1,.,TGTGCCATCAGTGATTTGCCGGGCGGGACTGAAGCTTCCTTT,CAISDLPGGTEASF
TRBV6-2/TRBV6-3,.,TRBJ1-1,TRBD1,TGTGCCAACACCCGGGACAGCCCCACGGCGTTCTTT,CANTRDSPTAFF
TRBV29-1,.,TRBJ1-1,.,TGCAGCATTGCAGGAACAGTTTCGGTCACTGAAGCTTTCTTT,CSIAGTVSVTEAFF
TRBV11-2,.,TRBJ2-5,.,TGTACCAGCAGCTTAGTAGGCGGGAGACAGGAGACCCAGTATTTC,CTSSLVGGRQETQYF
TRBV29-1,.,TRBJ2-1,TRBD1,TGTAGCGTCCGACAGGGATGCAATGAGCGGTTCTTC,CSVRQGCNERFF